This T cell receptor (beta chain) was retrieved from a study of blood T cells in healthy people across ages. The wider study: Using template switching, researchers captured about one barcoded beta molecule for each two T cells. Broader study findings: Measured against age, TCR beta diversity per million T cells decreased in a roughly linear manner. Long-lived and aged donors differed, with more naive CD4+ cells and higher diversity in the long-lived.

Each sample gave at least 6.5 million isolated PBMCs. On this clonotype: Antigen unknown.

A sample-barcoded 5' primer and a J-beta primer mix were used in a second PCR of roughly 7 to 12 cycles. In TCRdb, the 5' RACE reads were re-called with MiXCR into one record per CDR3 protein. The sample has fewer than 1.5 million distinct CDR3 sequences; 35% to 45% are singletons. The sequencing sample was made of blood. The TCR originated in a woman under 30 in good health.

The CDR3 coding sequence is TGCAGTGCTACTCTCCACGCGAACACCGGGGAGCTGTTTTTT. This codes for CSATLHANTGELFF. V usage is TRBV20-1 and J usage is TRBJ2-2; D ambiguous. Germline V gene lookup returns CDR1 DFQATT and CDR2 SNEGSKA (reference sequence). V was trimmed by 4 bases and J by 0 bases, leaving 9 bases between them. The CDR3 loop spans 14 amino acids.